This passage covers 15 T cell receptor beta chains from one sample sequenced in a study of OX40 agonist ivuxolimab in advanced cancers. TCRdb keeps only in-frame clones here, not all; method: immunoSEQ multiplex PCR. Here the sample spans over 55,000 clones, 94% being singletons. The specimen comprised CD4+ or CD8+ T cells sorted from blood, sampled in a trial of the OX40 agonist ivuxolimab. These receptors were collected from an adult with an advanced solid tumor such as melanoma, head and neck, liver or kidney cancer.

This chain uses TRBV19 with TRBJ2-1; D is unclear. Germline V gives CDR1 LNHDA, CDR2 SQIVND (reference sequence). The CDR3 is made up of 16 amino acids. V lost 3 bases, J lost 6 bases, and 18 bases lay in between. In DNA, the CDR3 is TGTGCCAGTAGTATTCTCGGGTCCTATGAGAGCAATGAGCAGTTCTTC. Its translation: CASSILGSYESNEQFF. The complete variable domain, with remaining parts taken from reference TRBV19 and TRBJ2-1, reads DGGITQSPKYLFRKEGQNVTLSCEQNLNHDAMYWYRQDPGQGLRLIYYSQIVNDFQKGDIAEGYSVSREKKESFPLTVTSAQKNPTAFYLCASSILGSYESNEQFFGPGTRLTVL.

V gene TRBV5-1 combines with J gene TRBJ2-1; tentatively, D is TRBD2 (7 bases). Trimming removed 0 bases from V and 2 bases from J, with 12 bases in between. The germline gives CDR1 SGHRS, CDR2 YFSETQ. The CDR3 is 16 amino acids. As DNA, the CDR3 is TGCGCCAGCAGCTTGGCCGGCGGGGGCACCTACAATGAGCAGTTCTTC. Its protein is CASSLAGGGTYNEQFF.

As concerns this clone: This same CDR3 is encoded by further DNA sequences in the sample. The chain combines TRBV5-6 with TRBJ1-5; 8 positions agree with TRBD1. CDR1 is SGHDT and CDR2 is YYEEEE in the germline V gene. This CDR3 is 14 amino acids long. J gave up 3 bases and V 1 base, and 0 bases lay outside the gene matches. The CDR3: CASSLQGANQPQHF. The CDR3 DNA follows: TGTGCCAGCAGCTTGCAGGGGGCCAATCAGCCCCAGCATTTT.

The rearrangement uses TRBV29-1 and TRBJ2-3; a weak D match, TRBD2 (5 bases). Trimming removed 3 bases at V and 0 bases at J, with 10 bases between. The CDR3 has 14 residues. Germline V gene sequence: CDR1 SQVTM, CDR2 ANQGSEA. The CDR3 region has the DNA TGCAGCGTTGATGACGGGGTCAGCACAGATACGCAGTATTTT. Translated: CSVDDGVSTDTQYF.

The gene calls are TRBV29-1 and TRBJ1-1; TRBD1 is a possible D gene (6 bases). V lost 4 bases, J lost 5 bases, and 17 bases lay in between. This CDR3 contains 14 residues. The V gene's germline CDR1 is SQVTM and CDR2 ANQGSEA. The chain's CDR3 is CSVAYVGGGTEAFF. The CDR3 DNA follows: TGCAGCGTTGCATATGTAGGAGGGGGAACTGAAGCTTTCTTT. The entire variable domain, with the rest obtained from reference TRBV29-1 and TRBJ1-1, is as follows: SAVISQKPSRDICQRGTSLTIQCQVDSQVTMMFWYRQQPGQSLTLIATANQGSEATYESGFVIDKFPISRPNLTFSTLTVSNMSPEDSSIYLCSVAYVGGGTEAFFGQGTRLTVV.

V is TRBV27 and J is TRBJ2-7; 7 bases are shared with TRBD1. The V gene end was trimmed by 4 bases and the J gene end by 3 bases; junction bases not matched to a gene: 9. The CDR3 consists of 15 residues. From germline, CDR1 is MNHEY and CDR2 SMNVEV (reference sequence). The DNA for the CDR3 is TGTGCCAGCAGTTCTCGACTGGGGACAGACTACGAGCAGTACTTC. Its protein is CASSSRLGTDYEQYF.

This sequence joins TRBV5-1 and TRBJ2-7, with a possible D match to TRBD1 (5 bases). The germline V gene has CDR1 SGHRS and CDR2 YFSETQ. There are 16 residues in the CDR3. V dropped 4 bases and J dropped 4 bases, with 21 bases sitting between them. CDR3 sequence: CASSPTPGQRAYEQYF. For the CDR3, the DNA is TGCGCCAGCAGCCCCACCCCAGGGCAGCGTGCGTACGAGCAGTACTTC.

This clone was recorded a few times. V and J are TRBV7-9 and TRBJ1-2; D gene ambiguous. The V and J ends lost 1 base and 3 bases respectively, with 6 bases between them. This CDR3 has 13 residues. Germline loops: CDR1 SEHNR, CDR2 FQNEAQ (reference sequence). The DNA of the CDR3 is TGTGCCAGCAGCTTAGGGCAGTACTATGGCTACACCTTC. Amino acids: CASSLGQYYGYTF. The variable domain in full, with the rest retrieved from reference TRBV7-9 and TRBJ1-2, is DTGVSQNPRHKITKRGQNVTFRCDPISEHNRLYWYRQTLGQGPEFLTYFQNEAQLEKSRLLSDRFSAERPKGSFSTLEIQRTEQGDSAMYLCASSLGQYYGYTFGSGTRLTVV.

This chain links TRBV27 with TRBJ2-7, with 10 bases matching TRBD1. The V gene end was trimmed by 5 bases and the J gene end by 5 bases; junction bases not matched to a gene: 15. Germline V gene lookup returns CDR1 MNHEY and CDR2 SMNVEV (reference sequence). CDR3 length: 17 amino acids. The CDR3 DNA sequence: TGTGCCAGCAGTGTAGCTCCCCCCGGGACAGGGGTGGACGAGCAGTACTTC. It yields the protein CASSVAPPGTGVDEQYF.

The rearrangement joins TRBV6-6 to TRBJ1-5; D possibly corresponds to TRBD1 (5 bases). V gave up 6 bases and J gave up 7 bases, with 13 bases separating them. In germline, CDR1 is MNHNY, CDR2 SVGAGI (reference sequence). The CDR3 has 13 amino acids. The CDR3 DNA sequence: TGTGCCAGCAGCCACGAGGGGCGGCAGCCCCAGCATTTT. It specifies CASSHEGRQPQHF.

The chain joins TRBV28 to TRBJ1-1, with TRBD1 identical over 12 bases. With 5 bases clipped from V and 5 bases from J, the junction kept 9 bases outside the gene matches. Germline V gives CDR1 MDHEN, CDR2 SYDVKM. The CDR3 is made up of 16 amino acids. CDR3 amino acids: CASSPPGQGASTEAFF. The CDR3, as DNA: TGTGCCAGCAGTCCTCCGGGACAGGGGGCTTCTACTGAAGCTTTCTTT.

V is TRBV5-6 and J is TRBJ1-1; 9 bases are shared with TRBD1. Germline V gene lookup returns CDR1 SGHDT and CDR2 YYEEEE. The J segment lost 10 bases and the V segment lost 0 bases, leaving 4 bases of the junction unmatched. This CDR3 has 13 amino acids. CDR3 sequence (DNA): TGTGCCAGCAGCTTGGCGACAGGGGGGAGAGCTTTCTTT. It translates to CASSLATGGRAFF.

V and J are TRBV27 and TRBJ2-7; no clear D gene. V lost 3 bases to trimming and J lost 4 bases, with 10 bases between them. CDR3 length: 13 residues. Germline V gene data show CDR1 as MNHEY and CDR2 as SMNVEV (reference sequence). CDR3 nucleotide sequence: TGTGCCAGCAGTTTCCTTTTTCCTTACGAGCAGTACTTC. Encoded protein: CASSFLFPYEQYF.

The rearrangement joins TRBV6-5 to TRBJ1-2; D is undetermined. Germline-derived CDR1 and CDR2 are MNHEY and SVGAGI. The CDR3 runs to 12 residues. Trimming removed 6 bases at V and 2 bases at J, with 7 bases between. The CDR3 DNA reads as TGTGCCAGCAGGAGGGAGAACTATGGCTACACCTTC. Translating it yields CASRRENYGYTF.

This chain joins TRBV27 and TRBJ1-1, with TRBD1 identical over 10 bases. The CDR3 is 18 residues long. Germline V gene sequence: CDR1 MNHEY, CDR2 SMNVEV (reference sequence). V dropped 1 base and J dropped 0; count of bases not matched to a gene: 8. Written as DNA, the CDR3 is TGTGCCAGCAGTTTATTGGGGACAGGGGTTTCCATGAACACTGAAGCTTTCTTT. Its protein is CASSLLGTGVSMNTEAFF.